The 27 T cell receptor beta chains below all came from one sample that was sequenced in a study of response to subunit inactivated influenza vaccine. TCRdb re-called the RT-PCR reads through MiXCR, storing one row per CDR3 protein. The sample contains roughly 540,000 distinct CDR3 sequences, around 25% of which appear only once. The same data also went into a second study, on T cells expressing NK-cell markers. That study adds: The cDNA for TCR beta came from 5'RACE template switching with UMIs.

The sample in question was CD4+ T cells sorted from PBMCs, obtained roughly 12 days after vaccination. The receptors stem from a man between 45 and 60 years old who received an inactivated influenza vaccine.

This clonotype turned up a few times. The rearrangement joins TRBV7-2 to TRBJ2-1; 15 nucleotides line up with TRBD2. This CDR3 region has 17 residues. V lost 3 bases to trimming and J lost 9 bases; unmatched junction nucleotides: 9. Per germline, CDR1 SGHTA and CDR2 FQGNSA. CDR3 nucleotide sequence: TGTGCCAGCAGCTTGTCCGGACTAGCGGGAGGGCCGGGTGAGCAGTTCTTC. Protein product: CASSLSGLAGGPGEQFF.

The gene calls are TRBV14 and TRBJ2-3; the D is unclear. Between the trimmed V and J ends, which lost 3 bases and 2 bases, there was a span of 15 bases. The CDR3 is 16 amino acids. Germline-derived CDR1 and CDR2 are SGHDN and FVKESK. For the CDR3, the DNA is TGTGCCAGCAGCCAGAACCCGATAAGCTCCACAGATACGCAGTATTTT. Protein sequence: CASSQNPISSTDTQYF.

The sample holds many counts of this clonotype. This CDR3 reads CASSLTSGLYEQYF. The CDR3 nucleotides are TGTGCCAGCAGCTTGACTAGCGGACTCTACGAGCAGTACTTC. V usage is TRBV7-2 and J usage is TRBJ2-7; 9 bases fit TRBD2. Trimming cost V 3 bases and J 3 bases; bases outside gene matches: 3. Germline values: CDR1 SGHTA, CDR2 FQGNSA. The CDR3 sequence is 14 residues long.

This clonotype has just a few counts. V usage is TRBV11-2 and J usage is TRBJ1-6; D call uncertain. Looked up from germline, CDR1 is SGHAT and CDR2 is FQNNGV. CDR3 size: 14 residues. Trimming took off 5 bases at V and 8 bases at J, with 13 bases between the two ends. The CDR3 nucleotides read TGTGCCAGCAGCCGACACCGTATGGATTCACCCCTCCACTTT. Its protein is CASSRHRMDSPLHF.

The chain has TRBV6-1 and TRBJ2-2; D might be TRBD1 or TRBD2, each matching 5 bases. V was clipped by 6 bases and J by 7 bases, with 15 bases between them. The CDR3 loop spans 14 amino acids. The germline gives CDR1 MNHNS, CDR2 SASEGT. CDR3 protein: CASSQDTRGGELFF. The CDR3 DNA is TGTGCCAGCAGCCAGGACACCCGGGGCGGGGAGCTGTTTTTT.

This clonotype was detected many times. This chain uses TRBV12-3 or TRBV12-4 with TRBJ1-1; D gene ambiguous. This CDR3 region has 14 residues. V was shortened by 7 bases and J by 0 bases, with 12 bases between the two germline ends. The CDR3 DNA follows: TGTGCCAGCACCCTTAGGAGTTTGAACACTGAAGCTTTCTTT. Translated: CASTLRSLNTEAFF.

The chain has TRBV20-1 and TRBJ1-6; TRBD1 matches 7 bases. CDR1 is DFQATT, CDR2 SNEGSKA, per germline (reference sequence). Trimming took 4 bases from V and 2 from J; bases not matched to a gene: 5. The CDR3 has 15 residues. The CDR3 region has the DNA TGCAGTGCTACCCGGACAGGAACCTATAATTCACCCCTCCACTTT. Translating gives CSATRTGTYNSPLHF.

The rearrangement joins TRBV9 to TRBJ2-7; D not certain. The CDR3 is 14 amino acids. V was pared by 0 bases and J by 3 bases, with 10 bases between. Germline CDR1 is SGDLS and CDR2 is YYNGEE. CDR3 bases: TGTGCCAGCAGCGTAGGAAGGGCAGGCTACGAGCAGTACTTC. Its protein is CASSVGRAGYEQYF.

This chain connects TRBV29-1 to TRBJ2-1; maybe TRBD1 (5 bases). V lost 3 bases, J lost 4 bases, and 10 bases lay in between. This CDR3 has 13 amino acids. CDR1 is SQVTM, CDR2 ANQGSEA, per germline. This CDR3 is CSVERTKYNEQFF. The CDR3 DNA is TGCAGCGTTGAGCGGACAAAGTACAATGAGCAGTTCTTC.

This clonotype was counted only a few times. This chain connects TRBV5-6 to TRBJ1-1, with D possibly matching TRBD1 (5 bases). Germline V gene sequence: CDR1 SGHDT, CDR2 YYEEEE. This CDR3 has 15 amino acids. Trimming pared 1 base from V and 2 bases from J, leaving 12 bases between. The CDR3 bases are TGTGCCAGCAGCTTGCTGGCCGGGGCCAACACTGAAGCTTTCTTT. Its translation is CASSLLAGANTEAFF.

The chain uses TRBV19 and TRBJ2-1, with no clear D. This CDR3 is built from 14 residues. Germline V gene lookup returns CDR1 LNHDA and CDR2 SQIVND (reference sequence). V was cut by 5 bases and J by 1 base, with 9 bases left in between. The CDR3 spells CASSPVNSYNEQFF. Here the CDR3 DNA reads TGTGCCAGTAGTCCAGTTAATTCCTACAATGAGCAGTTCTTC.

This chain links TRBV7-8 with TRBJ2-1, with 8 bases aligning to TRBD1. J lost 0 bases, V lost 1 base, and 11 bases had no gene match. The CDR3 is 19 amino acids. The V gene's germline CDR1 is SGHVS and CDR2 FQNEAQ. CDR3 in DNA: TGTGCCAGCAGCTTAGGGTTCAGGGGGCCTCAGAGCTCCTACAATGAGCAGTTCTTC. This translates into CASSLGFRGPQSSYNEQFF.

This chain links TRBV6-1 with TRBJ2-5; D possibly corresponds to TRBD1 (6 bases). From germline, CDR1 is MNHNS and CDR2 SASEGT. This CDR3 contains 14 residues. Trimming shortened V by 6 bases and J by 2 bases, and 13 bases separated the two germline ends. The CDR3 region has the DNA TGTGCCAGCAGACTCCACAGGGATCAAGAGACCCAGTACTTC. This codes for CASRLHRDQETQYF.

The J gene is TRBJ2-1, the V gene TRBV7-2; 7 nucleotides match TRBD1. After removal of 0 bases from V and 3 bases from J, the junction contained 5 bases not matched to a gene. The CDR3 runs to 16 residues. Germline V lookup: CDR1 SGHTA, CDR2 FQGNSA. CDR3 region: CASSLAVAGGYNEQFF. CDR3 nucleotide sequence: TGTGCCAGCAGCTTAGCAGTGGCAGGGGGCTACAATGAGCAGTTCTTC.

The chain combines TRBV20-1 with TRBJ2-7, with D unclear. Germline CDR1 reads DFQATT; CDR2 reads SNEGSKA (reference sequence). The V gene lost 0 bases and the J gene lost 2 bases, with 5 bases spanning the gap. The CDR3 consists of 12 residues. DNA of the CDR3: TGCAGTGCTAGAGACCAGCCCTACGAGCAGTACTTC. This sequence encodes CSARDQPYEQYF.

This rearrangement joins TRBV7-2 to TRBJ2-1; 12 bases are a match to TRBD2. Germline loops: CDR1 SGHTA, CDR2 FQGNSA. V shed 2 bases, J shed 7 bases, and the junction held 3 bases outside the gene matches. This CDR3 is 15 amino acids long. The CDR3 nucleotides read TGTGCCAGCAGCTTAACACTAGCGGGAGGAAATGAGCAGTTCTTC. It is translated as CASSLTLAGGNEQFF.

This clonotype was found a few times. The chain uses TRBV7-9 and TRBJ2-1; a possible D gene is TRBD1 (6 bases). V was pared by 6 bases and J by 6 bases, with 15 bases between. The CDR3 sequence is 14 residues long. Germline CDR1 is SEHNR and CDR2 is FQNEAQ (reference sequence). The CDR3 DNA reads as TGTGCCAGCAGATTGGGGGCCAGTCCCAATGAGCAGTTCTTC. Its translation: CASRLGASPNEQFF.

The chain carries TRBV5-1 and TRBJ2-7, with 7 bases lining up with TRBD1. The CDR3 is made up of 16 amino acids. CDR1 SGHRS and CDR2 YFSETQ come from the germline V gene. V dropped 0 bases and J dropped 0; count of bases not matched to a gene: 6. The CDR3 DNA is TGCGCCAGCAGCTTGGGTGTGACAGGGAGCTCCTACGAGCAGTACTTC. Amino acid sequence: CASSLGVTGSSYEQYF.

This clonotype was counted between two and nine times. The genes are TRBV6-1 and TRBJ2-3; D possibly corresponds to TRBD2 (6 bases). Germline values: CDR1 MNHNS, CDR2 SASEGT. The V gene lost 3 bases and the J gene lost 6 bases, with 13 bases spanning the gap. This CDR3 has 14 amino acids. The CDR3 loop is CASSDPIGGDTQYF. The CDR3 DNA reads TGTGCCAGCAGTGATCCGATCGGGGGTGATACGCAGTATTTT.

The rearrangement joins TRBV4-1 to TRBJ1-2; D perhaps matches TRBD1 (6 bases). The CDR3 is made up of 19 amino acids. Trimming cost V 0 bases and J 3 bases, with 23 bases left between them. In germline, CDR1 is MGHRA, CDR2 YSYEKL. CDR3 DNA sequence: TGCGCCAGCAGCCAAGATGGGCTGAGAAGGGACATAAGGGACTATGGCTACACCTTC. The encoded protein is CASSQDGLRRDIRDYGYTF.

This clonotype was detected only a few times. The V call is TRBV28, the J call TRBJ2-5; no definite D call. The CDR3 consists of 18 residues. Trimming removed 8 bases from V and 0 bases from J, with 25 bases in between. In germline, CDR1 is MDHEN, CDR2 SYDVKM. The CDR3 spells CASLPPSGGRLNQETQYF. CDR3 DNA sequence: TGTGCCAGCCTTCCCCCATCCGGCGGCAGGTTAAACCAAGAGACCCAGTACTTC.

J is TRBJ2-5 and V is TRBV7-2, with D unclear. V was trimmed by 2 bases and J by 2 bases, leaving 15 bases between them. The CDR3 totals 16 residues. Germline V gene lookup returns CDR1 SGHTA and CDR2 FQGNSA. CDR3 in amino acids: CASSLSTGRSQETQYF. Written as DNA, the CDR3 is TGTGCCAGCAGCTTAAGTACTGGGCGATCACAAGAGACCCAGTACTTC.

The CDR3 loop is CASSFTANQETQYF. In nucleotides, the CDR3 is TGTGCCAGCAGTTTCACAGCCAACCAAGAGACCCAGTACTTC. This chain joins TRBV12-3 or TRBV12-4 and TRBJ2-5; no definite D call. V gave up 3 bases and J gave up 0 bases, with 8 bases separating them. The CDR3 runs 14 residues.

Ten or more counts support this clonotype. The rearrangement links TRBV5-1 to TRBJ2-7, with D possibly matching TRBD2 (6 bases). This CDR3 spans 16 amino acids. The V and J ends lost 3 bases and 7 bases respectively, with 23 bases between them. In germline, CDR1 is SGHRS, CDR2 YFSETQ. This CDR3 is CASSSIVPGRREEQYF. CDR3 coding DNA: TGCGCCAGCAGCTCGATAGTCCCCGGGAGAAGAGAGGAGCAGTACTTC.

This clonotype was observed many times. The chain employs TRBV25-1 and TRBJ2-7; TRBD1 aligns across 7 bases. The CDR3 length is 12 residues. The germline V gene encodes CDR1 MGHDK and CDR2 SYGVNS. Trimming removed 6 bases from V and 6 bases from J; junction bases left unmatched: 5. The DNA for the CDR3 is TGTGCCAGCAGAAACACAGGGGTCGAGCAGTACTTC. Its translation is CASRNTGVEQYF.

This clonotype was counted between two and nine times. J is TRBJ2-3 and V is TRBV10-3; 10 bases are a match to TRBD1. Germline values: CDR1 ENHRY, CDR2 SYGVKD. The length of the CDR3 is 15 residues. V lost 5 bases and J lost 3; bases outside the gene matches: 5. The CDR3 DNA follows: TGTGCCATCAGTTCCCGGGACAGGGGAACAGATACGCAGTATTTT. Translated, it gives CAISSRDRGTDTQYF.

The chain couples TRBV29-1 to TRBJ2-3; 10 positions match TRBD1. Losses at the gene ends were 7 bases for V and 1 base for J; bases not matched to a gene: 5. Looked up from germline, CDR1 is SQVTM and CDR2 is ANQGSEA. This CDR3 has 14 residues. CDR3 DNA sequence: TGCAGCGCCAGGGACAGGGGCCGCACAGATACGCAGTATTTT. Protein: CSARDRGRTDTQYF.